The 18 T cell receptor beta chains in this list originate from one sample, sequenced in a study of cytomegalovirus exposure and HLA in healthy donors (dated by TCRdb to 2017 to 2019). Libraries were prepared through the immunoSEQ multiplex PCR assay. For the multiplex PCR, a mixture combining 60 forward primers for TCR Vbeta segments and 13 reverse primers for TCR Jbeta segments was used. TCRdb retrieved this table from immuneACCESS and kept in-frame rearrangements only. Not all clones are present; in checked studies, unresolved V genes account for under half, and no reason is known for the remainder. A total of around 88,000 clones appear in this sample, around four fifths of them only once. The top ten constitute about 7% of the sample. Sequences were obtained from PBMCs. These receptors were collected from a man in his fifties in good health and CMV-seropositive.

The chain has TRBV30 and TRBJ1-2; D is unclear. V gave up 8 bases and J gave up 4 bases, with 14 bases separating them. The CDR3 sequence is 12 residues long. Germline lookup yields CDR1 GTSNPN and CDR2 SVGIG (reference sequence). The CDR3 sequence is CATDNSGYGYTF. CDR3 nucleotides: TGTGCCACCGACAACAGCGGCTATGGCTACACCTTC.

The chain employs TRBV10-2 and TRBJ1-2; 10 nucleotides match TRBD1. The CDR3 sequence is 12 residues long. In germline, CDR1 is WSHSY, CDR2 SAAADI. The J segment lost 7 bases and the V segment lost 8 bases, leaving 4 bases of the junction unmatched. The CDR3 is CASGGQGLGYTF. The CDR3 DNA follows: TGCGCCAGCGGGGGACAGGGGCTTGGCTACACCTTC.

The chain uses TRBV14 and TRBJ2-7; the match to TRBD1 covers 9 bases. This CDR3 contains 13 residues. Germline V gives CDR1 SGHDN, CDR2 FVKESK. Trimming cost V 4 bases and J 5 bases; bases outside gene matches: 3. CDR3 loop: CASSRTGAHEQYF. CDR3 nucleotide sequence: TGTGCCAGCAGCCGGACAGGGGCCCACGAGCAGTACTTC.

The chain is built from TRBV5-1 and TRBJ1-4; possibly TRBD1 for D (5 bases). Germline CDR1 and CDR2: SGHRS and YFSETQ. V lost 4 bases and J lost 5, with 15 bases in between. The CDR3 runs 15 residues. CDR3 residues: CASSRGGDSNEKLFF. Here the CDR3 DNA reads TGCGCCAGCAGCCGGGGGGGGGACTCCAATGAAAAACTGTTTTTT. The entire variable domain, with the rest obtained from reference TRBV5-1 and TRBJ1-4, is as follows: KAGVTQTPRYLIKTRGQQVTLSCSPISGHRSVSWYQQTPGQGLQFLFEYFSETQRNKGNFPGRFSGRQFSNSRSEMNVSTLELGDSALYLCASSRGGDSNEKLFFGSGTQLSVL.

The rearrangement uses TRBV7-9 and TRBJ2-1, with D tentatively TRBD2 (7 bases). This CDR3 contains 16 residues. Germline V CDR1 and CDR2: SEHNR, FQNEAQ (reference sequence). V was clipped by 5 bases and J by 4 bases, with 18 bases between them. The CDR3 nucleotides are TGTGCCAGCAGCCCTACGTGGACTAGGGGGTACAATGAGCAGTTCTTC. Translating gives CASSPTWTRGYNEQFF.

The V gene is TRBV19, the J gene TRBJ2-7, with TRBD1 as a possible D gene (6 bases). The CDR3 is 12 amino acids. Per germline, CDR1 LNHDA and CDR2 SQIVND (reference sequence). Trimming pared 6 bases from V and 4 bases from J, leaving 10 bases between. The chain's CDR3 is CASSPTGYEQYF. CDR3 DNA sequence: TGTGCCAGTAGCCCAACAGGGTACGAGCAGTACTTC.

This chain connects TRBV9 to TRBJ1-1; 7 bases are a match to TRBD1. J gave up 1 base and V 2 bases, and 2 bases lay outside the gene matches. Looked up from germline, CDR1 is SGDLS and CDR2 is YYNGEE. CDR3 size: 14 residues. The CDR3 region has the DNA TGTGCCAGCAGCGTCCGGGACAGGAACACTGAAGCTTTCTTT. It is translated as CASSVRDRNTEAFF.

The genes are TRBV19 and TRBJ1-1, with 8 bases identical to TRBD1. The CDR3 loop spans 12 amino acids. The V and J ends lost 10 bases and 6 bases, in that order; junction bases with no gene match: 7. Per the germline V gene, CDR1 is LNHDA and CDR2 is SQIVND (reference sequence). The CDR3: CATRQGSSEAFF. The CDR3 bases are TGTGCCACCAGACAGGGGTCCTCTGAAGCTTTCTTT.

Details on this clone: The junction differs from germline at one of its ends, possibly a read error. The chain is built from TRBV28 and TRBJ1-2, with 7 nucleotides matching TRBD1. The CDR3 spans 11 residues. Germline CDR1 is MDHEN and CDR2 is SYDVKM. The CDR3 here is CASLGGYDYTF. The CDR3, as DNA: TGTGCCAGCCTAGGGGGCTATGACTACACCTTC.

The genes are TRBV7-3 and TRBJ2-1; maybe TRBD1 (5 bases). The length of the CDR3 is 12 residues. The V and J ends lost 4 bases and 7 bases respectively, with 8 bases between them. CDR1 is SGHTA and CDR2 is FQGTGA in the germline V gene. The CDR3, as DNA: TGTGCCAGCAGCTCCCCAGGGAATGAGCAGTTCTTC. It specifies CASSSPGNEQFF.

The V gene is TRBV30, the J gene TRBJ1-4, with D possibly being TRBD1 (5 bases). The CDR3 consists of 16 residues. Between the trimmed V and J ends, which lost 4 bases and 8 bases, there was a span of 23 bases. CDR1 is GTSNPN and CDR2 is SVGIG in the germline V gene (reference sequence). The CDR3 nucleotides read TGTGCCTGGAACCCCGGGACTTTTCACCCGGGGGAAAAACTGTTTTTT. Protein product: CAWNPGTFHPGEKLFF.

Worth noting for this clone: The junction departs from germline at one end; a sequencing error may be responsible. The chain joins TRBV5-6 to TRBJ1-6, with 8 bases matching TRBD1. The CDR3 sequence is 15 residues long. CDR1 is SGHDT, CDR2 YYEEEE, per germline. The DNA for the CDR3 is TGTGCCAGCAGACCGACAGGGGATGGCCGCCCACCCCTCAACTTT. As protein: CASRPTGDGRPPLNF.

V is TRBV6-1 and J is TRBJ2-5, with a possible D match to TRBD2 (6 bases). Trimming stripped 8 bases from V and 0 bases from J, with 16 bases between. This CDR3 has 15 amino acids. CDR1 MNHNS and CDR2 SASEGT come from the germline V gene. In nucleotides, the CDR3 is TGTGCCAGCGGAACCGGTAGCGGAGACCAAGAGACCCAGTACTTC. Translation: CASGTGSGDQETQYF.

The chain has TRBV6-5 and TRBJ2-1; maybe TRBD1 (5 bases). V lost 0 bases and J 5 bases, leaving 8 bases between the germline ends. Per the germline V gene, CDR1 is MNHEY and CDR2 is SVGAGI. The CDR3 is made up of 14 amino acids. CDR3 amino acids: CASSYSTANNEQFF. In DNA, the CDR3 is TGTGCCAGCAGTTACTCGACAGCAAACAATGAGCAGTTCTTC.

The V gene is TRBV25-1, the J gene TRBJ2-1; 10 nucleotides line up with TRBD2. The J segment lost 8 bases and the V segment lost 3 bases, leaving 13 bases of the junction unmatched. Per the germline V gene, CDR1 is MGHDK and CDR2 is SYGVNS. This CDR3 spans 17 amino acids. CDR3 nucleotides: TGTGCCAGCAGTGATTTCAGGGTTAGCGGGGGGACGGATGAGCAGTTCTTC. Amino acids: CASSDFRVSGGTDEQFF.

A note on this clone: One end of the junction varies from germline; a read error may be responsible. The chain combines TRBV19 with TRBJ1-5; weak D call: TRBD1 (6 bases). Germline V gene sequence: CDR1 LNHDA, CDR2 SQIVND (reference sequence). This CDR3 is 13 amino acids long. CDR3 residues: CASRSPGDQPQNF. The CDR3 nucleotides read TGTGCCAGTAGAAGCCCAGGGGATCAGCCCCAGAATTTT. Together with reference TRBV19 and TRBJ1-5, the CDR3 gives the full variable domain: DGGITQSPKYLFRKEGQNVTLSCEQNLNHDAMYWYRQDPGQGLRLIYYSQIVNDFQKGDIAEGYSVSREKKESFPLTVTSAQKNPTAFYLCASRSPGDQPQNFGDGTRLSIL.

The J gene is TRBJ2-2, the V gene TRBV7-2; 7 nucleotides align to TRBD1. V dropped 4 bases and J dropped 4; count of bases not matched to a gene: 6. The CDR3 has 15 residues. Germline CDR1 is SGHTA and CDR2 is FQGNSA. In DNA, the CDR3 is TGTGCCAGCAGCTCGGGACAGCCCGGCACCGGGGAGCTGTTTTTT. This translates into CASSSGQPGTGELFF.

CDR3 sequence: CASSLGPADQPQHF. CDR3 DNA: TGCGCCAGCAGCTTGGGCCCGGCGGATCAGCCCCAGCATTTT. This chain links TRBV5-1 with TRBJ1-5; D gene uncertain. Per the germline V gene, CDR1 is SGHRS and CDR2 is YFSETQ. The CDR3 is 14 residues long. V lost 0 bases to trimming and J lost 5 bases, with 9 bases between them.